This paragraph reports one TCR beta chain. Its target is not known. The entry originates in a study of PD-1 blockade in mismatch repair-deficient tumors. Study information: Patients had roughly twelve mismatch repair-deficient cancer types, all previously treated and progressing.

The CDR3 has 14 amino acids. V shed 5 bases, J shed 0 bases, and the junction held 4 bases outside the gene matches. The germline gives CDR1 LNHDA, CDR2 SQIVND (reference sequence). Study-wide results and caveats: Tumor-resident clones, often undetectable pretreatment in blood, expanded then contracted after pembrolizumab.

Assay used: immunoSEQ multiplex PCR; TCRdb lists only in-frame clones, some missing. The table has about 25,000 clones, approximately 84% seen once. Mismatch repair deficiency was confirmed in all patients, by PCR or immunohistochemistry. This clonotype was obtained from an adult with mismatch repair-deficient cancer. The input for sequencing was PBMCs, taken before pembrolizumab treatment. The chain has TRBV19 and TRBJ2-7, with TRBD1 identical over 7 bases. The CDR3 nucleotides read TGTGCCAGTAGTGAGGGGGACAGCTCCTACGAGCAGTACTTC. The encoded protein is CASSEGDSSYEQYF.